The T cell receptor beta chain under discussion was sequenced for a study of T cells in Graves' hyperthyroidism and ophthalmopathy. Study conclusions and caveats: Clonotypes that were expanded in thyroid above 0.001 mostly appeared in blood too.

The investigators amplified TCR beta CDR3 regions from RNA transcripts. HTBI primers were used for first-round RT-PCR of the TCR CDR3. TCRdb independently ran MiXCR on the multiplex PCR reads; one entry per CDR3 protein. The data show roughly 400,000 distinct CDR3 sequences, about an eighth seen once. This clonotype was seen repeatedly, ten times or more. Its specificity is not known. What was sequenced was blood. The clonotype originates from a middle-aged man with Graves' ophthalmopathy.

CDR3 sequence: CSVAASGSGADTQYF. CDR3 DNA: TGCAGTGTGGCGGCGAGCGGGAGTGGGGCAGATACGCAGTATTTT. The chain joins TRBV20-1 to TRBJ2-3; 8 bases are shared with TRBD2. Unmatched junction bases numbered 13, after V lost 7 bases and J lost 4 bases. CDR3 length equals 15 residues. Germline lookup yields CDR1 DFQATT and CDR2 SNEGSKA (reference sequence).